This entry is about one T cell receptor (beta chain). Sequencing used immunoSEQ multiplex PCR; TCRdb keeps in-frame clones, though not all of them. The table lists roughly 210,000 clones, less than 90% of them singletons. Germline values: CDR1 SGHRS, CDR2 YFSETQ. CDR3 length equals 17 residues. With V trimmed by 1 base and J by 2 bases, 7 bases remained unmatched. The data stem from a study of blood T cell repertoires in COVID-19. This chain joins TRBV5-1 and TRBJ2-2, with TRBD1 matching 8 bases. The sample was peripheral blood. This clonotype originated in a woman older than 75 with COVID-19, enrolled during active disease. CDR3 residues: CASSLTGRGQNTGELFF. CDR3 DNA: TGCGCCAGCAGCTTGACCGGCAGGGGGCAAAACACCGGGGAGCTGTTTTTT.